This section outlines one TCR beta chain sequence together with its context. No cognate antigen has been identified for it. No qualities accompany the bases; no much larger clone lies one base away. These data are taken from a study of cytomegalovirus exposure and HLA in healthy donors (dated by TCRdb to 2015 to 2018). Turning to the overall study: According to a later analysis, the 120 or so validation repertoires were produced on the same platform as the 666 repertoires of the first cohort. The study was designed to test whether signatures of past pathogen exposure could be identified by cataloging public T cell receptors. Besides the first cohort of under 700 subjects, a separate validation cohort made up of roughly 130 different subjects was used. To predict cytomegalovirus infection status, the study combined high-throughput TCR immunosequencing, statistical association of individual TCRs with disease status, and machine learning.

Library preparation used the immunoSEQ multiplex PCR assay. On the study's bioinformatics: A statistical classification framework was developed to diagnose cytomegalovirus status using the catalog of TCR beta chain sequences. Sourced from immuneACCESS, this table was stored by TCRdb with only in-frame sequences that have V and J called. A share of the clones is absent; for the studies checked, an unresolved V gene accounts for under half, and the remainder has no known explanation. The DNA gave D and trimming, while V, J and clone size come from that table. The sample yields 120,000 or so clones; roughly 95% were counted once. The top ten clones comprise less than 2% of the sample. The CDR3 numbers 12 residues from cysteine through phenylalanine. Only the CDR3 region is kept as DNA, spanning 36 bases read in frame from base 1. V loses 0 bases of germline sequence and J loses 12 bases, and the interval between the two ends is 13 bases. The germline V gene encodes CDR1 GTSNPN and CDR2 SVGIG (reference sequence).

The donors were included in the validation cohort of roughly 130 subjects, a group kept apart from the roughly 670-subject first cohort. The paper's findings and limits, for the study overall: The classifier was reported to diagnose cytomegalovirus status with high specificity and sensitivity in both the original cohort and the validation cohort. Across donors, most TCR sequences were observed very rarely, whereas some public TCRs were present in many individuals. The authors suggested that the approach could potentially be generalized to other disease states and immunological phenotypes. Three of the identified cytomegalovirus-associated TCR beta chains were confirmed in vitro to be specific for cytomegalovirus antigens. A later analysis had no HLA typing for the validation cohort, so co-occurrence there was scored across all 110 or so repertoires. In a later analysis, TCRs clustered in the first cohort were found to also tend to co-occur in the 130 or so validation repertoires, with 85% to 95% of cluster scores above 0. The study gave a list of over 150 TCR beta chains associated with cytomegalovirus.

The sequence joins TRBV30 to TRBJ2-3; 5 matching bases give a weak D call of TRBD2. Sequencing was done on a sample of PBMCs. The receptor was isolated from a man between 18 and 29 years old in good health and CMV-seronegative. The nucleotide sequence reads TGTGCCTGGAGTGTCGGGGTACCAACACAGTATTTT. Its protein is CAWSVGVPTQYF.